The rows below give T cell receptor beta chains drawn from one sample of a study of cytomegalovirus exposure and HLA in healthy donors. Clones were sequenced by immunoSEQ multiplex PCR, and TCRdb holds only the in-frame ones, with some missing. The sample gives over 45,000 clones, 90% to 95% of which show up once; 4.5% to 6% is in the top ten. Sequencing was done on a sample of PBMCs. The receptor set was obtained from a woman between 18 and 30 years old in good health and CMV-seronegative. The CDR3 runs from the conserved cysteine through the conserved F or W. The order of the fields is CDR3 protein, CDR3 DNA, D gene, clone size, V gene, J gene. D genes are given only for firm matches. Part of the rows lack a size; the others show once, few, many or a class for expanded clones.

CDR3 protein: CASSLAGSYEQYF
CDR3 DNA: TGTGCCAGCAGCTTAGCGGGGAGTTACGAGCAGTACTTC
D gene: -
clone size: -
V gene: TRBV7-2
J gene: TRBJ2-7

CDR3 protein: CASSQDPQGSNQPQHF
CDR3 DNA: TGTGCCAGCAGCCAAGATCCCCAGGGAAGCAATCAGCCCCAGCATTTT
D gene: -
clone size: -
V gene: TRBV4-2
J gene: TRBJ1-5

CDR3 protein: CASSLGRVNGNTEAFF
CDR3 DNA: TGCGCCAGCAGCTTGGGCAGGGTGAATGGGAACACTGAAGCTTTCTTT
D gene: -
clone size: -
V gene: TRBV5-1
J gene: TRBJ1-1

CDR3 protein: CASSKGASRDSPRCSTDTQYF
CDR3 DNA: TGTGCCAGCAGTAAGGGAGCATCCCGGGACTCACCGCGCTGTAGCACAGATACGCAGTATTTT
D gene: -
clone size: -
V gene: TRBV28
J gene: TRBJ2-3

CDR3 protein: CASSSRVASGRLAYNEQFF
CDR3 DNA: TGTGCCAGCAGTTCTCGGGTGGCTAGCGGGAGGTTGGCCTACAATGAGCAGTTCTTC
D gene: TRBD2
clone size: -
V gene: TRBV5-4
J gene: TRBJ2-1

CDR3 protein: CASSLGTSGPQETQYF
CDR3 DNA: TGCGCCAGCAGCTTGGGGACTAGCGGGCCCCAAGAGACCCAGTACTTC
D gene: TRBD2
clone size: -
V gene: TRBV5-1
J gene: TRBJ2-5

CDR3 protein: CASSEWDRYNEQFF
CDR3 DNA: TGTGCCAGCAGTGAATGGGACAGATACAATGAGCAGTTCTTC
D gene: TRBD1
clone size: -
V gene: TRBV2
J gene: TRBJ2-1

CDR3 protein: CASSLAGKETQYF
CDR3 DNA: TGTGCCAGCAGCTTGGCAGGGAAAGAGACCCAGTACTTC
D gene: -
clone size: -
V gene: TRBV5-4
J gene: TRBJ2-5

CDR3 protein: CASRTGSDSGNTIYF
CDR3 DNA: TGTGCCAGCAGGACGGGGTCCGACTCTGGAAACACCATATATTTT
D gene: -
clone size: -
V gene: TRBV6-5
J gene: TRBJ1-3

CDR3 protein: CASSLGQEAFF
CDR3 DNA: TGTGCCAGCAGCCTCGGACAGGAAGCTTTCTTT
D gene: -
clone size: -
V gene: TRBV7-9
J gene: TRBJ1-1

CDR3 protein: CASRTGSVAYGYTF
CDR3 DNA: TGTGCCAGTAGAACAGGGAGTGTGGCCTATGGCTACACCTTC
D gene: -
clone size: -
V gene: TRBV19
J gene: TRBJ1-2

CDR3 protein: CASSLPLPGLAGGPVQFF
CDR3 DNA: TGTGCCAGCAGTTTACCTTTGCCGGGACTAGCGGGAGGCCCGGTCCAGTTCTTC
D gene: TRBD2
clone size: -
V gene: TRBV7-2
J gene: TRBJ2-1

CDR3 protein: CASSVPGQLNEKLFF
CDR3 DNA: TGTGCCAGCAGCGTTCCGGGACAGCTTAATGAAAAACTGTTTTTT
D gene: TRBD1
clone size: -
V gene: TRBV7-2
J gene: TRBJ1-4

CDR3 protein: CSVNRVGNTEAFF
CDR3 DNA: TGCAGCGTTAACAGGGTAGGGAACACTGAAGCTTTCTTT
D gene: -
clone size: -
V gene: TRBV29-1
J gene: TRBJ1-1

CDR3 protein: CASSDLQVPDTQYF
CDR3 DNA: TGCGCCAGCAGTGACCTCCAGGTCCCAGATACGCAGTATTTT
D gene: -
clone size: -
V gene: TRBV10-1
J gene: TRBJ2-3

CDR3 protein: CSVRTGYGYTF
CDR3 DNA: TGCAGTGTCAGGACAGGGTATGGCTACACCTTC
D gene: TRBD1
clone size: once
V gene: TRBV20-1
J gene: TRBJ1-2